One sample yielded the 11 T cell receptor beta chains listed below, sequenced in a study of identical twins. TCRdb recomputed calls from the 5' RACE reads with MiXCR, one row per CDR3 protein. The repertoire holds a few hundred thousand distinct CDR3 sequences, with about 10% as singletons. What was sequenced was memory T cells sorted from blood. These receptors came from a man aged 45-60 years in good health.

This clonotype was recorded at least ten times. DNA of the CDR3: TGCAGTGCTAGGCGTGTGCATGGGGTCTCTTCCTACAATGAGCAGTTCTTC. This translates into CSARRVHGVSSYNEQFF. V usage is TRBV20-1 and J usage is TRBJ2-1; D call uncertain. Trimming pared 3 bases from V and 1 base from J, leaving 19 bases between. The CDR3 is 17 amino acids. Germline V gives CDR1 DFQATT, CDR2 SNEGSKA (reference sequence).

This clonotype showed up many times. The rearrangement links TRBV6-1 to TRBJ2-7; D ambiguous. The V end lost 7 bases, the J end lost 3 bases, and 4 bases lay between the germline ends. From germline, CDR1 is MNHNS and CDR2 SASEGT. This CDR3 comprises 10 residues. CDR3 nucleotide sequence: TGTGCCAGCAACAACTACGAGCAGTACTTC. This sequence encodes CASNNYEQYF.

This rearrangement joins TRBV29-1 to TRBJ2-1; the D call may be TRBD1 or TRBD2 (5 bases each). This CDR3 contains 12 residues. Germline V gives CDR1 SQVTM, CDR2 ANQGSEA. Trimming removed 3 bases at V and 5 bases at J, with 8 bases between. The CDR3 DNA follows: TGCAGCGTTGATTCGGGGCACAATGAGCAGTTCTTC. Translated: CSVDSGHNEQFF.

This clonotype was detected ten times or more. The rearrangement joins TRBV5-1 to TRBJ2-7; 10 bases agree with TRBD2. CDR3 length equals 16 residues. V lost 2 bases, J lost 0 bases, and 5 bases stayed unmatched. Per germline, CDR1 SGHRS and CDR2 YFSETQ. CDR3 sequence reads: CASSLSSGGISYEQYF. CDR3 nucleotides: TGCGCCAGCAGCTTATCTAGCGGGGGAATCTCCTACGAGCAGTACTTC.

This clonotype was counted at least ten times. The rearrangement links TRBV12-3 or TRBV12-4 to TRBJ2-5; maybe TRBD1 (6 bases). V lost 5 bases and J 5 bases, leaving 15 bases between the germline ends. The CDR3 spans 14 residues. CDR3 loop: CASSLIRGFETQYF. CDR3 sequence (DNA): TGTGCCAGCAGTCTCATCAGGGGTTTTGAGACCCAGTACTTC.

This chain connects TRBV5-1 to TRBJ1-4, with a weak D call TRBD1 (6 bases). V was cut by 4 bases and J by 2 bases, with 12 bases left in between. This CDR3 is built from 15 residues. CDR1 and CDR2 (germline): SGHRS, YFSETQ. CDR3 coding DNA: TGCGCCAGCAGCCCAACAGGGTACACTAATGAAAAACTGTTTTTT. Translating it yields CASSPTGYTNEKLFF. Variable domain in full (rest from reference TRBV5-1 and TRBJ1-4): KAGVTQTPRYLIKTRGQQVTLSCSPISGHRSVSWYQQTPGQGLQFLFEYFSETQRNKGNFPGRFSGRQFSNSRSEMNVSTLELGDSALYLCASSPTGYTNEKLFFGSGTQLSVL.

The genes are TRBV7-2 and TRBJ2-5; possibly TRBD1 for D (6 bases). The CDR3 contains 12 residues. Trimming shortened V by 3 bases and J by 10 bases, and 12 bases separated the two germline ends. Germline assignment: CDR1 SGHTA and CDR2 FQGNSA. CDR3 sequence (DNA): TGTGCCAGCAGCTTCCCACAGGGAAACCAGTACTTC. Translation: CASSFPQGNQYF.

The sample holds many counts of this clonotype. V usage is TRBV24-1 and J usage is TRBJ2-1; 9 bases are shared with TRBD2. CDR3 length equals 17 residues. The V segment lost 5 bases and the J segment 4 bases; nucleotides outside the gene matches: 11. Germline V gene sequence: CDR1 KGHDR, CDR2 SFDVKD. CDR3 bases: TGTGCCACCAGTGGAATCGGTAGCGGGAGTTTGTACAATGAGCAGTTCTTC. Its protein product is CATSGIGSGSLYNEQFF.

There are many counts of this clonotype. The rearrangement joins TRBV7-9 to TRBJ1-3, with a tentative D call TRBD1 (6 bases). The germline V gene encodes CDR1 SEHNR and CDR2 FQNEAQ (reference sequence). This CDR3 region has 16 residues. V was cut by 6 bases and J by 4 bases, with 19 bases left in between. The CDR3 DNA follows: TGTGCCAGCAGGAGGGGTCCTCGGGGGCACGGAAACACCATATATTTT. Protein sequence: CASRRGPRGHGNTIYF.

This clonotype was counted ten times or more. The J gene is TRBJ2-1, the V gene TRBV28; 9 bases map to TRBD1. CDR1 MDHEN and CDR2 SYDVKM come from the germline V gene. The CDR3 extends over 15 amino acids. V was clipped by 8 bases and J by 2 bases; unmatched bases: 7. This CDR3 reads CASRETGGPYNEQFF. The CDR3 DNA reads TGTGCCAGCCGTGAGACAGGGGGTCCCTACAATGAGCAGTTCTTC.

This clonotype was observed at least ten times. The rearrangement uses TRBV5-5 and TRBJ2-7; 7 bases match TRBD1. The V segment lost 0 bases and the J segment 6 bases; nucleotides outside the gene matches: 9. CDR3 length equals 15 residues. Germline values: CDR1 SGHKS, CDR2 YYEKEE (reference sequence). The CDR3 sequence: CASSLVIRQGVEQYF. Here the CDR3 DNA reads TGTGCCAGCAGCTTGGTTATACGTCAGGGGGTCGAGCAGTACTTC.